This TCR beta chain was recorded in a study of cytomegalovirus exposure and HLA in healthy donors. A note on this clone: Its ends do not fully match the called genes, so a read error is possible.

The PCR used 60 Vbeta and 13 Jbeta primers. Here immunoSEQ multiplex PCR was the method, and the copy in TCRdb shows in-frame clones only, minus some. The sample consists of 100,000 to 150,000 clones, 80% of them appearing once. The CDR3 has 16 amino acids. Germline V gene lookup returns CDR1 SGHTA and CDR2 FQGNSA. The receptor was isolated from a human donor in good health. The rearrangement uses TRBV7-2 and TRBJ2-7; the match to TRBD2 covers 7 bases. The sequencing sample was made of PBMCs. DNA of the CDR3: TGTGCCGGCAGCTTAGTGGGGGGGGACTCAACCTACGAGCAGTACTTC. Its protein is CAGSLVGGDSTYEQYF. Filled out from reference TRBV7-2 and TRBJ2-7, the complete variable domain reads GAGVSQSPSNKVTEKGKDVELRCDPISGHTALYWYRQSLGQGLEFLIYFQGNSAPDKSGLPSDRFSAERTGGSVSTLTIQRTQQEDSAVYLCAGSLVGGDSTYEQYFGPGTRLTVT.